Listed below are T cell receptor beta chains from one sample, sequenced in a study of blood T cell repertoires in COVID-19. TCRdb's copy holds only in-frame clones and misses some; the assay was immunoSEQ multiplex PCR. The table lists around 300,000 clones, roughly 89% of them singletons, with 3% in the top ten. The sample was peripheral blood. The receptor source for this set is a young woman with active or convalescent COVID-19. CDR3s include the opening cysteine and the closing phenylalanine or tryptophan. Fields, in order: CDR3 protein, J gene, V gene.

CDR3aa: CASGPGGGVEAFF; j_gene: TRBJ1-1; v_gene: TRBV12-5
CDR3aa: CASSPSSTGGRTEAFF; j_gene: TRBJ1-1; v_gene: TRBV5-1
CDR3aa: CASSRSVAGVGSPLHF; j_gene: TRBJ1-6; v_gene: TRBV27
CDR3aa: CAWTFTRTGEQFF; j_gene: TRBJ2-1; v_gene: TRBV30
CDR3aa: CASSGTGGRYEQYF; j_gene: TRBJ2-7; v_gene: TRBV6-2/TRBV6-3
CDR3aa: CASRQASTDTQYF; j_gene: TRBJ2-3; v_gene: TRBV6-5
CDR3aa: CASGRDLPGQGASALSYEQYF; j_gene: TRBJ2-7; v_gene: TRBV12-5
CDR3aa: CAWSVRSSSGNTIYF; j_gene: TRBJ1-3; v_gene: TRBV30
CDR3aa: CSVRQGVATQYF; j_gene: TRBJ2-5; v_gene: TRBV29-1
CDR3aa: CASSRQGGREQYF; j_gene: TRBJ2-7; v_gene: TRBV12-3/TRBV12-4
CDR3aa: CASSASGTGDIQYF; j_gene: TRBJ2-4; v_gene: TRBV6-5